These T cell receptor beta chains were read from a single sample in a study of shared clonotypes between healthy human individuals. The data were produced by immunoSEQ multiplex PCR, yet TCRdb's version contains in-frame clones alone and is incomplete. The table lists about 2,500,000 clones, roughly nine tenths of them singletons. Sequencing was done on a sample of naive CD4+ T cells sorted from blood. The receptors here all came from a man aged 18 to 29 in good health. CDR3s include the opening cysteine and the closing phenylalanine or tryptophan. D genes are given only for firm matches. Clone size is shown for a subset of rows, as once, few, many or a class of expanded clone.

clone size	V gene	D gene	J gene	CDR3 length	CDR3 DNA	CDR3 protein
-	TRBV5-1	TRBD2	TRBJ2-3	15	TGCGCCAGCAGCTTGGGTAGCGGGACGGCAGATACGCAGTATTTT	CASSLGSGTADTQYF
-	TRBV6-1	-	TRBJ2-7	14	TGTGCCAGCAGTCCCGGGAGCAAAATCTACGAGCAGTACTTC	CASSPGSKIYEQYF
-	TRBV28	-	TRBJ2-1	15	TGTGCCAGCAGTTTCCGGGGCGCCCGGTCCAATGAGCAGTTCTTC	CASSFRGARSNEQFF
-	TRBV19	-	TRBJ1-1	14	TGTGCCAGTAGTATACAGGAGGAGAACACTGAAGCTTTCTTT	CASSIQEENTEAFF
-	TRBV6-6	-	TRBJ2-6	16	TGTGCCAGCAGTTACGGGAACCCTACTGGGGCCAACGTCCTGACTTTC	CASSYGNPTGANVLTF
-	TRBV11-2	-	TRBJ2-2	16	TGTGCCAGCAGCTTATCGGGTAACGCGAACACCGGGGAGCTGTTTTTT	CASSLSGNANTGELFF
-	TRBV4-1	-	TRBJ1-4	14	TGCGCCAGCAGCACATCAGGGCTACAGGAAAAACTGTTTTTT	CASSTSGLQEKLFF
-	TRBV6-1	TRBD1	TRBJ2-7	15	TGTGCCAGCAGTGTGGGGAGACAGGGATCCTACGAGCAGTACTTC	CASSVGRQGSYEQYF
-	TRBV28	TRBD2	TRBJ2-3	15	TGTGCCAGCAGAACGACTAGCCCGAGCACAGATACGCAGTATTTT	CASRTTSPSTDTQYF
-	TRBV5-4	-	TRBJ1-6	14	TGTGCCATGGGAGGCGCCCCCGAGGGGTCACCCCTCCACTTT	CAMGGAPEGSPLHF
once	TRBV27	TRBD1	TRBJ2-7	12	TGTGCCAGCAGTCGGACAGGGTACGAGCAGTACTTC	CASSRTGYEQYF
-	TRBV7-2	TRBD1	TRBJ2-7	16	TGTGCCAGCAGCTTGGACCGGGACAGGGGGAACTACGAGCAGTACTTC	CASSLDRDRGNYEQYF
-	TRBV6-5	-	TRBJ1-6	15	TGTGCCAGCAGTTACTGGGAGAGGTATAATTCACCCCTCCACTTT	CASSYWERYNSPLHF
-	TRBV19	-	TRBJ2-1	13	TGTGCCACGGAGACGGCTACCTACAATGAGCAGTTCTTC	CATETATYNEQFF
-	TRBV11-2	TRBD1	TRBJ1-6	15	TGTGCCAGCAGCTTAGCCGACAGGGGACCATCACCCCTCCACTTT	CASSLADRGPSPLHF
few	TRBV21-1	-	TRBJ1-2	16	TGTGCCAGCAGCAAAGCCGGGCCGCGGGAGGACTATGGCTACACCTTC	CASSKAGPREDYGYTF
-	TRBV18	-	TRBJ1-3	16	TGTGCCAGCTCACCACCGAGGAGGGACTCTGGAAACACCATATATTTT	CASSPPRRDSGNTIYF
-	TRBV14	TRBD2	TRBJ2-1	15	TGTGCCAGCAGTAAGATTGGACTAGCGGGTGATGAGCAGTTCTTC	CASSKIGLAGDEQFF
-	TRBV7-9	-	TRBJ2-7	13	TGTGCCAGCAGCACGATGAACTCCTACGAGCAGTACTTC	CASSTMNSYEQYF
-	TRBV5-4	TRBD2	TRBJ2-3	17	TGTGCCAGCAGCCCTGGAGGTAGCGGGAGGGGCCCAGATACGCAGTATTTT	CASSPGGSGRGPDTQYF
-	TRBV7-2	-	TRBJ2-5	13	TGTGCCAGCAGCTCCGAACGTGGTGAGACCCAGTACTTC	CASSSERGETQYF
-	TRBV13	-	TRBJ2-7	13	TGTGCCAGCAGCTTTCTAGCTCGACACGAGCAGTACTTC	CASSFLARHEQYF
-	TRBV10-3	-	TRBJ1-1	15	TGTGCCATCAGTGAGGACAGTCCTTACAACACTGAAGCTTTCTTT	CAISEDSPYNTEAFF
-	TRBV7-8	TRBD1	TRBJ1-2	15	TGTGCCAGCAGCTCCCGGACAGGCCAATGGTATGGCTACACCTTC	CASSSRTGQWYGYTF
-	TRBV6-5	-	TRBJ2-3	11	TGTGCCAGCAGAAAGACAGATACGCAGTATTTT	CASRKTDTQYF
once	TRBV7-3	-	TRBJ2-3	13	TGTGCCAGCAGCTTCTCCCTGAAGGATACGCAGTATTTT	CASSFSLKDTQYF
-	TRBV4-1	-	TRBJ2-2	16	TGCGCCAGCAGCCAAGAACCCGGGCCGAACACCGGGGAGCTGTTTTTT	CASSQEPGPNTGELFF